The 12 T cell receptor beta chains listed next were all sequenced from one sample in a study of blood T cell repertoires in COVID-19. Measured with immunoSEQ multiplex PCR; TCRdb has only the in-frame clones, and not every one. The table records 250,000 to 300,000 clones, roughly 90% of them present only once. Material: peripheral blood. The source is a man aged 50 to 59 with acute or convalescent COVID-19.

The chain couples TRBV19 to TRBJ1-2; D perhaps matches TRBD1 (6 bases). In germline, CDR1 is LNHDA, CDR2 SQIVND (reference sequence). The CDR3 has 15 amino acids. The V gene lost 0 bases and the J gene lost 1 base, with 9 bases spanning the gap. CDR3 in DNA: TGTGCCAGTAGTATAGAGGCAGGGGTTAACTATGGCTACACCTTC. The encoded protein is CASSIEAGVNYGYTF.

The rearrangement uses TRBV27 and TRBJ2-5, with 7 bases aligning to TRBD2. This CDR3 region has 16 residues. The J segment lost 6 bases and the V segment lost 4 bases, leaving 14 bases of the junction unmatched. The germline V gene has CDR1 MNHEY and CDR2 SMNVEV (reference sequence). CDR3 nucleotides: TGTGCCAGCAGTTCCTCTCTGGGGGGGTCTTTGAAGACCCAGTACTTC. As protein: CASSSSLGGSLKTQYF.

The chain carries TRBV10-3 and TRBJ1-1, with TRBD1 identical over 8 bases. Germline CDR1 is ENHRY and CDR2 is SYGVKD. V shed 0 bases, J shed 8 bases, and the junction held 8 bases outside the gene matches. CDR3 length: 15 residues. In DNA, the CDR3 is TGTGCCATCAGTGAGTCGGACAGGGCCGGAGTGGAAGCTTTCTTT. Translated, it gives CAISESDRAGVEAFF.

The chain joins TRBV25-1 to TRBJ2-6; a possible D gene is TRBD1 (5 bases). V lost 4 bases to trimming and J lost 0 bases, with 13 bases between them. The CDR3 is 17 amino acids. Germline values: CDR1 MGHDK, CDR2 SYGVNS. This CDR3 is CASSGVIGASGANVLTF. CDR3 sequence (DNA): TGTGCCAGCAGTGGGGTGATAGGGGCCTCTGGGGCCAACGTCCTGACTTTC.

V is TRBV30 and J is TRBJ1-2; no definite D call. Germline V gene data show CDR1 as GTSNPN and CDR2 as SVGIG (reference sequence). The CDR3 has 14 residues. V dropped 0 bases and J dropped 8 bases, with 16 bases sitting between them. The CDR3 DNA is TGTGCCTGGAGTGTACTTGGGTCTGGGAGCGGCTACACCTTC. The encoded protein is CAWSVLGSGSGYTF.

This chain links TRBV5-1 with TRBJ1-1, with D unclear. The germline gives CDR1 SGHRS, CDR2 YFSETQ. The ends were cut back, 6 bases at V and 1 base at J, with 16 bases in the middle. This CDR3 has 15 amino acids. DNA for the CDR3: TGCGCCAGCACCGATAATCGAGGTGGGAACACTGAAGCTTTCTTT. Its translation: CASTDNRGGNTEAFF.

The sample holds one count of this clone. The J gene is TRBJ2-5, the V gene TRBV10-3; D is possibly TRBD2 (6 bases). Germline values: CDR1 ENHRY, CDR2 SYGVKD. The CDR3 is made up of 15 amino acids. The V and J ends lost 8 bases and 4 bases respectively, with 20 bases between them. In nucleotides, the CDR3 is TGTGCCATCTCTTTTGGATCTAGCGAAGGAGAGACCCAGTACTTC. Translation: CAISFGSSEGETQYF.

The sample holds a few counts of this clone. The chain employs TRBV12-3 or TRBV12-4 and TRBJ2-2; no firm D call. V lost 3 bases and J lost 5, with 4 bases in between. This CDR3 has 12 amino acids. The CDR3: CASSFQTGELFF. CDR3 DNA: TGTGCCAGCAGTTTTCAAACCGGGGAGCTGTTTTTT.

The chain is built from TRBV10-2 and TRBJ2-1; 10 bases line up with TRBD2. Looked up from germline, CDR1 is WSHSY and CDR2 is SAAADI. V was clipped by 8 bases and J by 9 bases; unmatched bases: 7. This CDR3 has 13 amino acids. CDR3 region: CASLAGGMGEQFF. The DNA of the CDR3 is TGCGCCAGCTTAGCGGGGGGCATGGGTGAGCAGTTCTTC.

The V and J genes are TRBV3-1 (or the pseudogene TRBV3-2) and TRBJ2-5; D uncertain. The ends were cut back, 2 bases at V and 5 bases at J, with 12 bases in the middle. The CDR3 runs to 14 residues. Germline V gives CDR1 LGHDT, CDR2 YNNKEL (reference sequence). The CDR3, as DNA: TGTGCCAGCAGCCAACCGAGCGTTAAGGAGACCCAGTACTTC. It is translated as CASSQPSVKETQYF.

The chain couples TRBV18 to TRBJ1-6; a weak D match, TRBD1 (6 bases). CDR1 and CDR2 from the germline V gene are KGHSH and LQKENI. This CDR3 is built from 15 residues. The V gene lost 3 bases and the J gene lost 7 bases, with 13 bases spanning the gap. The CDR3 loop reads CASSPLGDKNSPLHF. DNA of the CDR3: TGTGCCAGCTCACCCCTGGGGGACAAGAATTCACCCCTCCACTTT. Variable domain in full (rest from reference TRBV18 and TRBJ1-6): NAGVMQNPRHLVRRRGQEARLRCSPMKGHSHVYWYRQLPEEGLKFMVYLQKENIIDESGMPKERFSAEFPKEGPSILRIQQVVRGDSAAYFCASSPLGDKNSPLHFGNGTRLTVT.

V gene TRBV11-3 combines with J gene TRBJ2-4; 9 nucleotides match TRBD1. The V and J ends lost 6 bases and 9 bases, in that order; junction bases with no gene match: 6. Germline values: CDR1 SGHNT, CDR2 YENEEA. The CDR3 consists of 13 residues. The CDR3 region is CASSRDREAIQYF. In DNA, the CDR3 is TGTGCCAGCAGTCGGGACAGGGAAGCCATTCAGTACTTC.